This is a list of T cell receptor beta chains from one sample in a study of blood T cell repertoires in COVID-19. Generated by immunoSEQ multiplex PCR, the TCRdb table keeps only in-frame clones and is missing some. The sample gives approximately 410,000 clones, around 86% of which show up once; around 1.4% is in the top ten. Sequenced input: peripheral blood. The source is a woman aged 30 to 39 with active or convalescent COVID-19. Each CDR3 is given with its conserved first and last residue. A D gene is named only where the DNA matches it firmly. Clone size is given for some rows only: seen once, a few or many times, or a class if the clone is expanded.

V	size	J	D	CDR3	DNA
TRBV3-1/TRBV3-2	.	TRBJ2-7	TRBD2	CASSPRSGSHEQYF	TGTGCCAGCAGCCCCCGTAGCGGGAGCCACGAGCAGTACTTC
TRBV15	.	TRBJ2-5	.	CATSRDATGLIETHDPTVETQYF	TGTGCCACCAGCAGAGATGCTACAGGGTTGATTGAGACCCATGATCCCACAGTAGAGACCCAGTACTTC
TRBV2	.	TRBJ2-5	.	CASTKGLGGVETQYF	TGTGCCAGCACCAAGGGGTTGGGCGGGGTCGAGACCCAGTACTTC
TRBV29-1	.	TRBJ2-2	TRBD2	CSVWTSGSTGELFF	TGCAGCGTGTGGACTAGCGGGAGCACCGGGGAGCTGTTTTTT
TRBV19	.	TRBJ1-1	.	CASKGVAENTEAFF	TGTGCCAGTAAGGGGGTGGCGGAGAACACTGAAGCTTTCTTT
TRBV10-1	once	TRBJ2-1	TRBD2	CASSESKSGGYYNEQFF	TGCGCCAGCAGTGAGTCGAAGAGCGGGGGGTACTACAATGAGCAGTTCTTC
TRBV11-3	.	TRBJ2-1	.	CASSPRGHEQFF	TGTGCCAGCAGCCCCCGAGGCCATGAGCAGTTCTTC
TRBV20-1	.	TRBJ1-2	.	CSASNSYGYTF	TGCAGTGCTAGTAACAGTTATGGCTACACCTTC
TRBV6-1	.	TRBJ1-5	.	CASSEALTASSNQPQHF	TGTGCCAGCAGTGAAGCGCTTACAGCTTCTAGCAATCAGCCCCAGCATTTT
TRBV27	.	TRBJ1-2	.	CASSLKGVTGIGYTF	TGTGCCAGCAGTTTAAAGGGAGTTACGGGGATAGGCTACACCTTC
TRBV5-4	.	TRBJ1-2	.	CASSLAGQSYGYTF	TGTGCCAGCAGCTTGGCAGGGCAGAGCTATGGCTACACCTTC